Each of the 24 T cell receptor beta chains below was sequenced from the same sample in a study of T-cell memory formation after mild COVID-19. MiXCR, applied by TCRdb to the 5' RACE reads, yields one record per CDR3 protein. The repertoire includes some 210,000 distinct CDR3 sequences, over 9.5% of them detected once, and approximately 3% sits in the top ten. Material for sequencing was PBMCs or a T cell subset sorted from them (not recorded which). These receptors originate from a man aged 18-30 years who had mild COVID-19 (a few samples of this study predate the infection). Cell type and time point are not known.

This clonotype came up once. V usage is TRBV4-3 and J usage is TRBJ1-2; 11 positions match TRBD1. V gave up 3 bases and J gave up 3 bases; unmatched junction bases: 3. Germline loops: CDR1 LGHNA, CDR2 YSLEER. The CDR3 runs 15 residues. Here the CDR3 DNA reads TGCGCCAGCAGCCATGGACAGGGGGCAGACTATGGCTACACCTTC. This translates into CASSHGQGADYGYTF.

Only a few counts were recorded for this clonotype. This rearrangement joins TRBV5-1 to TRBJ2-3; 13 nucleotides align to TRBD2. The CDR3 is 15 amino acids. Germline V gene sequence: CDR1 SGHRS, CDR2 YFSETQ. The V gene end was trimmed by 4 bases and the J gene end by 7 bases; junction bases not matched to a gene: 6. The CDR3 region is CASSATSGGINTQYF. CDR3 nucleotides: TGCGCCAGCAGCGCGACTAGCGGGGGGATAAATACGCAGTATTTT.

The chain couples TRBV10-3 to TRBJ1-2; D perhaps matches TRBD1 (5 bases). V was cut by 5 bases and J by 4 bases, with 17 bases left in between. The CDR3 has 15 residues. Germline lookup yields CDR1 ENHRY and CDR2 SYGVKD. The CDR3 loop reads CAISPTLIGAYGYTF. CDR3 in DNA: TGTGCCATCAGTCCCACCTTAATCGGGGCCTATGGCTACACCTTC.

This clonotype has only a few counts. The chain uses TRBV3-1 and TRBJ2-5; the D is unclear. Trimming took off 1 base at V and 5 bases at J, with 5 bases between the two ends. The CDR3 runs to 12 residues. CDR1 is LGHDT, CDR2 YNNKEL, per germline (reference sequence). CDR3 in amino acids: CASSQGYETQYF. Written as DNA, the CDR3 is TGTGCCAGCAGCCAAGGGTACGAGACCCAGTACTTC.

This clonotype was found many times. The chain links TRBV27 to TRBJ1-2; D unclear. The CDR3 is 12 amino acids. Trimming took 5 bases from V and 3 from J, leaving 7 bases between them. Germline CDR1 reads MNHEY; CDR2 reads SMNVEV (reference sequence). CDR3 sequence reads: CASSDRYYGYTF. DNA for the CDR3: TGTGCCAGCAGTGACCGCTACTATGGCTACACCTTC.

This clonotype was found a few times. The chain uses TRBV7-6 and TRBJ2-2, with 10 bases lining up with TRBD2. The CDR3 has 15 amino acids. V dropped 1 base and J dropped 5; count of bases not matched to a gene: 1. Germline values: CDR1 SGHVS, CDR2 FNYEAQ. Here the CDR3 DNA reads TGTGCCAGCAGCTTAGGAGCGGGGGGGACCGGGGAGCTGTTTTTT. Its protein is CASSLGAGGTGELFF.

The chain is built from TRBV29-1 and TRBJ2-5, with D perhaps matching TRBD1 (6 bases). Trimming pared 7 bases from V and 4 bases from J, leaving 16 bases between. This CDR3 has 13 amino acids. Germline CDR1 is SQVTM and CDR2 is ANQGSEA. CDR3 amino acids: CSGRDGRGETQYF. The CDR3 region has the DNA TGCAGCGGACGCGATGGCAGGGGAGAGACCCAGTACTTC.

This clonotype came up a few times. V usage is TRBV19 and J usage is TRBJ1-1; the D is unclear. V was cut by 10 bases and J by 4 bases, with 22 bases left in between. Germline CDR1 and CDR2: LNHDA and SQIVND (reference sequence). The CDR3 totals 15 residues. The CDR3 sequence: CATTAAGVATTEAFF. The CDR3 coding sequence is TGTGCCACAACCGCGGCCGGGGTTGCGACCACTGAAGCTTTCTTT.

This clonotype was seen a handful of times. The V gene is TRBV6-2 or TRBV6-3, the J gene TRBJ2-7, with D perhaps assigned TRBD1 or TRBD2 (5 bases each). The CDR3 is 12 amino acids. Germline V gene sequence: CDR1 MNHEY, CDR2 SVGEGT. The chain's CDR3 is CASSHTRDALDV. The CDR3, as DNA: TGTGCCAGCAGTCATACTCGGGACGCCCTGGACGTC.

This clonotype was counted between two and nine times. This chain links TRBV11-2 with TRBJ2-4; tentative D call: TRBD2 (6 bases). The CDR3 is made up of 13 amino acids. CDR1 is SGHAT and CDR2 is FQNNGV in the germline V gene. Trimming left V 1 base short and J 10 bases short, with 11 bases between. The CDR3 is CASSLGGVSIQYF. CDR3 in DNA: TGTGCCAGCAGCTTAGGGGGGGTGTCGATTCAGTACTTC. Drawing the rest from reference TRBV11-2 and TRBJ2-4, the complete variable domain is EAGVAQSPRYKIIEKRQSVAFWCNPISGHATLYWYQQILGQGPKLLIQFQNNGVVDDSQLPKDRFSAERLKGVDSTLKIQPAKLEDSAVYLCASSLGGVSIQYFGAGTRLSVL.

This clonotype was picked up a small number of times. V is TRBV4-3 and J is TRBJ2-5, with 10 bases that match TRBD2. Trimming at V came to 4 bases and at J to 4 bases, leaving 9 bases not matched to a gene. CDR1 and CDR2 from the germline V gene are LGHNA and YSLEER. This CDR3 is 16 amino acids long. DNA for the CDR3: TGCGCCAGCAGCCTTAGAGCGGGGGGGCTCGTAGAGACCCAGTACTTC. It yields the protein CASSLRAGGLVETQYF.

The rearrangement links TRBV18 to TRBJ1-5; D is ambiguous. The germline V gene has CDR1 KGHSH and CDR2 LQKENI. CDR3 length equals 15 residues. V lost 2 bases and J lost 7, with 15 bases in between. The CDR3 sequence is CASSPRGVKGQPQHF. CDR3 bases: TGTGCCAGCTCACCAAGAGGAGTAAAAGGGCAGCCCCAGCATTTT.

The sample holds a few counts of this clonotype. This chain uses TRBV5-1 with TRBJ1-2; D gene ambiguous. The germline V and J ends were trimmed by 0 bases and 8 bases, with 11 bases remaining between them. CDR1 is SGHRS and CDR2 is YFSETQ in the germline V gene. This CDR3 is 13 amino acids long. The CDR3 loop reads CASSLGGGSGYTF. CDR3 nucleotides: TGCGCCAGCAGCTTGGGTGGAGGGTCCGGCTACACCTTC.

This clonotype was picked up a small number of times. This chain connects TRBV6-5 to TRBJ1-2; TRBD1 might be the D (5 bases). Germline V CDR1 and CDR2: MNHEY, SVGAGI. V lost 6 bases and J 4 bases, leaving 12 bases between the germline ends. The CDR3 runs to 13 residues. Here the CDR3 DNA reads TGTGCCAGCAGCGACCTAACAGGCTATGGCTACACCTTC. Translating it yields CASSDLTGYGYTF.

This chain connects TRBV20-1 to TRBJ1-1; tentatively, D is TRBD1 (6 bases). Trimming cost V 3 bases and J 0 bases, with 11 bases left between them. Germline V gene lookup returns CDR1 DFQATT and CDR2 SNEGSKA (reference sequence). This CDR3 contains 14 residues. The CDR3 sequence: CSASEQGLNTEAFF. The DNA of the CDR3 is TGCAGTGCTAGCGAACAGGGTCTGAACACTGAAGCTTTCTTT.

The chain uses TRBV7-2 and TRBJ1-2; no definite D call. The V gene's germline CDR1 is SGHTA and CDR2 FQGNSA. CDR3 length equals 15 residues. Trimming removed 5 bases from V and 0 bases from J, with 13 bases in between. The CDR3 bases are TGTGCCAGCAGCCCGCAGTCTGAAGCTAACTATGGCTACACCTTC. The encoded protein is CASSPQSEANYGYTF.

This clonotype was seen a few times. V usage is TRBV29-1 and J usage is TRBJ2-1, with TRBD2 matching 12 bases. V gave up 5 bases and J gave up 6 bases; unmatched junction bases: 5. The CDR3 spans 14 residues. Germline CDR1 and CDR2: SQVTM and ANQGSEA. The CDR3 DNA follows: TGCAGCGTTACCCTAGCGGGGGGGCCCAATGAGCAGTTCTTC. It specifies CSVTLAGGPNEQFF.

This rearrangement joins TRBV18 to TRBJ2-5, with D unresolved. CDR1 KGHSH and CDR2 LQKENI come from the germline V gene. The CDR3 consists of 13 residues. The V end was cut by 4 bases, the J end by 5 bases, with 11 bases between. CDR3 coding DNA: TGTGCCAGCTCACGTCAGGTTTCCGAGACCCAGTACTTC. Amino acids: CASSRQVSETQYF.

The table lists this clonotype with a few counts. The chain has TRBV7-9 and TRBJ1-1, with D unresolved. The CDR3 contains 14 residues. CDR1 and CDR2 from the germline V gene are SEHNR and FQNEAQ (reference sequence). Trimming shortened V by 1 base and J by 4 bases, and 10 bases separated the two germline ends. CDR3 sequence: CASSLDLDGTEAFF. The CDR3 DNA reads as TGTGCCAGCAGCTTAGACCTCGACGGCACTGAAGCTTTCTTT.

This clonotype was picked up a small number of times. The chain joins TRBV7-6 to TRBJ2-1; tentative D call: TRBD1 (6 bases). This CDR3 contains 16 residues. V dropped 1 base and J dropped 3 bases, with 13 bases sitting between them. The germline CDR1 and CDR2 sequences are SGHVS and FNYEAQ. The chain's CDR3 is CASSLGIAQGYNEQFF. The DNA for the CDR3 is TGTGCCAGCAGCTTAGGTATAGCACAGGGCTACAATGAGCAGTTCTTC.

The chain employs TRBV9 and TRBJ1-1; D unresolved. The CDR3 is 13 amino acids. The germline V and J ends were trimmed by 3 bases and 4 bases, with 10 bases remaining between them. Germline lookup yields CDR1 SGDLS and CDR2 YYNGEE. Written as DNA, the CDR3 is TGTGCCAGCAGCGGGAGGTGGTCCACTGAAGCTTTCTTT. It is translated as CASSGRWSTEAFF.

The rearrangement uses TRBV20-1 and TRBJ2-1, with D uncertain. CDR3 size: 14 residues. V lost 6 bases to trimming and J lost 0 bases, with 12 bases between them. Germline CDR1 is DFQATT and CDR2 is SNEGSKA (reference sequence). CDR3 sequence reads: CSALHPDSYNEQFF. In nucleotides, the CDR3 is TGCAGTGCCCTGCACCCCGACTCCTACAATGAGCAGTTCTTC.

The chain combines TRBV20-1 with TRBJ2-5; unclear D gene. The CDR3 consists of 13 residues. V lost 6 bases, J lost 1 base, and 12 bases lay in between. From germline, CDR1 is DFQATT and CDR2 SNEGSKA (reference sequence). The CDR3 bases are TGCAGTGCCCAAGACGGTTTCCAAGAGACCCAGTACTTC. It yields the protein CSAQDGFQETQYF.

This clonotype was seen more than once but under ten times. The chain employs TRBV14 and TRBJ2-3; 7 bases are shared with TRBD1. Germline lookup yields CDR1 SGHDN and CDR2 FVKESK. V lost 3 bases to trimming and J lost 3 bases; unmatched junction nucleotides: 9. CDR3 length equals 16 residues. The CDR3 DNA reads TGTGCCAGCAGCCATATCCGGGACAGACATACAGATACGCAGTATTTT. Translating it yields CASSHIRDRHTDTQYF.